This TCR beta chain derives from a study of blood T cell repertoires in COVID-19. Authors' methods: Reference gene primer amplification yielded estimated nucleated cell counts. Libraries were prepared by immunoSEQ multiplex PCR; TCRdb keeps only in-frame clonotypes and omits some of them. For V, J and clone size, that table is used; D and trimming come from the DNA. The sample has fewer than 150,000 clones, 87% seen once; the top ten hold almost 30%. CDR1 and CDR2 (germline): KGHSH, LQKENI. The junction had 7 bases not matched to a gene; V was cut back by 5 bases and J by 7 bases. The CDR3 extends over 13 amino acids.

The sample was peripheral blood. The chain uses TRBV18 and TRBJ1-1; 7 positions match TRBD1. The receptor's source is a woman aged 65 to 85 with acute or convalescent COVID-19. CDR3 coding DNA: TGTGCCAGCTCATCCAGCGGACAGGTTGAAGCTTTCTTT. Its protein product is CASSSSGQVEAFF.